This TCR beta chain comes out of a study of cytomegalovirus exposure and HLA in healthy donors listed by TCRdb under 2017. With respect to the entire study: An earlier analysis of 587 of the donors reported about 290 Gb of sequence data and 117 million unique TCR beta sequences from 150 million to 200 million T cells. An early release covering 550 to 650 HLA-typed donors comprised approximately 290 gigabases of sequencing data and around 80 million unique TCR sequences. Of the roughly 400 genotyped donors, approximately 83% fell in the genetic ancestry cluster associated with self-reported Caucasian donors. The aim of the study was to test whether cataloging public T cell receptors could identify signatures of past pathogen exposure. The T cell repertoires of some 670 subjects were profiled by immunosequencing and related to cytomegalovirus serostatus. Besides the first cohort of 500 to 700 subjects, a separate validation cohort made up of 120 different subjects was used. High-throughput TCR immunosequencing, statistical association of individual TCRs with disease status, and machine learning were combined to predict cytomegalovirus infection status. A later analysis re-analyzed previously published TCR beta repertoires from about 730 donors and added high-resolution HLA genotyping to study TCR occurrence patterns. The later analysis used no new phenotypic data to find candidate immune exposures, relying instead on TCR beta sequences and their occurrence across donors. An earlier analysis of some 500 of the donors used high-throughput TCR beta sequencing to judge whether each TCR beta V gene segment behaved as functional or pseudogenic. Donor age, sex, ethnicity and CMV serostatus were collected together with the repertoire data. A later genetic analysis used genome-wide SNP genotypes for about three fifths of the 666 donors, treating that subset as a discovery cohort. Every discovery cohort repertoire had been produced on one sequencing platform. HLA typing included class I and class II loci at four-digit resolution. Typing coverage differed by locus: A, B, C, DRB1 and DQB1 were typed in roughly 620-640 donors, DQA1 in 522, DPA1 in 600 to 610, and DPB1 in 400 to 480. Roughly 5 DR-DQ haplotypes were handled as single units for association and clustering, since linkage in the cohort was strong. Among a few hundred genotyped donors of the cohort, an average of approximately 240,000 unique TCR beta nucleotide sequences were sequenced per donor, roughly a sixth of them non-productive. What the study reported, not specific to this receptor: In a later genetic analysis, a missense DCLRE1C variant was associated with V-gene and J-gene trimming of TCR beta chains, and the association was replicated in an independent cohort. A further reported finding was that TCR beta sequences accurately predicted the HLA-A and HLA-B alleles for most subjects in the first cohort. A later analysis associated 17,000 or so TCR beta sequences with specific HLA alleles at a false discovery rate of 0.05. According to the authors, the approach could potentially be generalized to other disease states and immunological phenotypes. According to a later analysis, TCR association rates differed among HLA loci, with DRB1 alleles showing the most associated TCRs and HLA-C alleles showing the fewest. Because some donors lacked HLA typing at each locus, the association tests relied only on the typed subset. While some public TCRs were present in many individuals, most TCR sequences turned up only very rarely across donors. In an earlier analysis of approximately 590 of the donors, most TCR beta V segments appeared in productive rearrangements about 87% or about 30% of the time, broadly matching IMGT annotations. In both the original and validation cohorts, the classifier was reported to diagnose cytomegalovirus status with high specificity and sensitivity. A later analysis reported that several top co-occurrence clusters appeared linked to parvovirus B19, influenza, CMV and Epstein-Barr virus. The 87-base-pair reads could not distinguish some IMGT-functional V segments, including TRBV6-2 and TRBV6-3, so those segments were excluded. A later analysis found that most CMV-associated TCR beta chains appeared HLA-restricted, with HLA associations seemingly driven largely by CMV exposure. In vitro tests confirmed that three of the cytomegalovirus-associated TCR beta chains recognize cytomegalovirus antigens. Sequencing depth was assumed to be roughly uniform across donors in the presence/absence analyses, though that assumption may not hold. Because counts were too low, more than 15 rarely observed V segments, including chromosome 9 orphons, were left out of the earlier analysis of about 500 of the donors. Assigning TCR associations to individual alleles was difficult when HLA alleles, especially DR and DQ, strongly co-occurred. Compared with the roughly 700-donor mean, donors in an Asian-associated ancestry cluster had fewer N-insertions in productive TCRs, according to a later genetic analysis. This cohort had only TCR beta chains sequenced, and the lack of alpha or paired-chain data limited which features could be detected. A total of fewer than 200 TCR beta chains were listed by the study as associated with cytomegalovirus. In a later analysis, HLA-associated TCR beta chains were found to be more clonally expanded and to have lower generation probabilities than equally common non-associated chains. A cluster of highly shared sequence variants was judged likely to represent a technical artifact of the sequencing pipeline. Linkage disequilibrium might explain the correlated functional status among segregating V segments, but an unknown experimental factor could not be excluded. The only immune exposure information available for the cohort was CMV serostatus.

Regarding this clone: No antigen is known for it.

The library was generated by the immunoSEQ multiplex PCR assay. The multiplex PCR relied on a mix of 60 forward primers for TCR Vbeta segments and 13 reverse primers for TCR Jbeta segments. The CDR3 region of rearranged TCR beta genes was amplified from genomic DNA with a multiplex PCR assay. The amplified TCR beta libraries were sequenced on the Illumina HiSeq System as 87-base-pair reads. Turning to the authors' computational methods: A later analysis tallied tens of millions of unique TCR beta chains across the 600 to 700 repertoires, and some 12 million of those chains were shared by two or more donors. Raw reads were error-corrected and collapsed into unique sequences with a nearest-neighbor algorithm that merged closely related sequences to remove PCR and sequencing errors. CDR3 sequences were aligned to IMGT reference sequences to assign V, D and J gene segments. For a sequence to be retained, a match of at least six nucleotides was required to both a V gene segment and a J gene segment. A rearrangement was called productive if the CDR3 had no stop codons and remained in frame with V and J, and every other rearrangement was called non-productive. CDR3 was defined according to IMGT convention as the region running from the second conserved V-encoded cysteine to the conserved J-encoded phenylalanine. Sequences without an unambiguous match to a single V gene segment were excluded from the earlier analysis of several hundred of the donors. In an earlier analysis of several hundred of the donors, V segments were called functional above 56.7% productive rearrangements and were called segregating when the between-donor standard deviation exceeded 5%. A statistical classification framework was built to diagnose cytomegalovirus status from the catalog of TCR beta chain sequences. A later analysis assigned V and J genes by comparing TCR nucleotide sequences with IMGT/GENE-DB human TR gene sequences. Using the TCRdist pipeline, a later analysis assigned CDR3 sequences along with most-parsimonious VDJ recombination scenarios. In a later analysis, every TCR beta chain was defined by the combination of its CDR3 amino acid sequence and its V-gene family, and reads without a unique V-gene family were dropped. As a way to deal with suspected cross-contamination and a sequencing artifact, a later analysis dropped approximately 570 nucleotide sequences that were highly shared and had low generation probability. A later analysis calculated a clonal expansion index for each public chain from normalized within-repertoire ranks of inferred template counts. In a later analysis, generation probabilities were computed using a VDJ recombination model fitted to out-of-frame rearrangements, and the results were checked against IGoR. Hypergeometric tests were used in a later analysis to score TCR-TCR, TCR-HLA and TCR-CMV co-occurrence, with a repertoire-size bias correction applied to the TCR pairs. False discovery rates were estimated in a later analysis by permuting HLA or CMV assignments 20 times. In a later analysis, co-occurring TCRs were grouped using DBSCAN, and TCRdist sequence similarity was added for clustering within HLA-allele-positive subsets. For co-occurrence clustering, repertoires with fewer than 30,000 or more than 120,000 public chains were excluded, along with roughly 5 repertoires with anomalous nucleotide sharing. Entries here come from immuneACCESS through TCRdb and include only in-frame sequences with V and J called. Some clones fail to appear in such tables; in the studies checked, an unresolved V gene covers under half of the shortfall, and the cause of the remainder is unknown. That table gives V, J and clone size, and the DNA gave D and trimming. This specimen's table enumerates 180,000 or so clones. Less than 0.9% of the sample lies in the top ten.

The CDR3 holds 14 amino acids from the cysteine to the phenylalanine. CDR3 DNA is the only sequence kept; it has 42 bases, read in frame from the first base. From the germline V gene, CDR1 is SGHRS and CDR2 is YFSETQ. A distance of 15 bases separates the germline ends of V and J, which lose 7 bases and 5 bases respectively. The cohort consisted of some 670 healthy bone marrow donors. At the time of sampling, every cohort member was nominally healthy, though immune exposures that went unrecorded were likely present. The donor was CMV seronegative and belonged to the group of 320 or so seronegative cohort members. A peripheral blood sample was collected from each donor, and TCR beta sequencing was performed on peripheral blood mononuclear cells. Genomic DNA extraction from the blood cell samples was performed with the Qiagen DNeasy Blood Extraction Kit.

The TCR comes from a boy between 10 and 17 years old in good health and CMV-seronegative. Sequencing was done on a sample of PBMCs. In this chain, TRBV5-1 is recombined with TRBJ2-2, with a tentative D gene TRBD2 over 6 matching bases. The CDR3: CASSTEGVTGELFF. The nucleotide sequence reads TGCGCCAGCTCCACGGAGGGAGTAACCGGGGAGCTGTTTTTT. Supplemented by the reference TRBV5-1 and TRBJ2-2 proteins around the CDR3, the complete variable domain is KAGVTQTPRYLIKTRGQQVTLSCSPISGHRSVSWYQQTPGQGLQFLFEYFSETQRNKGNFPGRFSGRQFSNSRSEMNVSTLELGDSALYLCASSTEGVTGELFFGEGSRLTVL.